This is a list of T cell receptor beta chains from one sample in a study of persistence of HIV-infected CD4 T cells. These receptors' antigens are unknown. Only in-frame clones appear in the TCRdb table, and some are missing; sequencing was by immunoSEQ multiplex PCR. The sample lists about 51,000 clones, more than 80% seen once, with about 3.1% in the top ten. Sequences were derived from CD4+ T cells sorted from PBMCs after approximately 19-hour stimulation, sampled from a patient who received antiretroviral therapy. Source of these receptors: an adult woman with HIV who was CMV-seropositive. Each CDR3 is given with its conserved first and last residue. The D gene is left open where the match is weak. The size field is filled for only some rows; it gives once, few, many or a size class.

clone size: .
J gene: TRBJ2-1
D gene: .
V gene: TRBV3-1/TRBV3-2
CDR3 DNA: TGTGCCAGCAGCCCTCCGGGACGGCGTACCAATGAGCAGTTCTTC
CDR3 protein: CASSPPGRRTNEQFF

clone size: .
J gene: TRBJ1-1
D gene: .
V gene: TRBV27
CDR3 DNA: TGTGCCAGCACCCCCGAGTGGGGGGCTGCTGAAGCTTTCTTT
CDR3 protein: CASTPEWGAAEAFF

clone size: .
J gene: TRBJ2-1
D gene: .
V gene: TRBV18
CDR3 DNA: TGTGCCAGCTCACCACCGGTGACAGGAGGGGGAACCTACAATGAGCAGTTCTTC
CDR3 protein: CASSPPVTGGGTYNEQFF

clone size: .
J gene: TRBJ1-2
D gene: TRBD1
V gene: TRBV7-3
CDR3 DNA: TGTGCCAGCAGCTTAGACGATAGTTCCTCGGGACAGGGTGACTATGGCTACACCTTC
CDR3 protein: CASSLDDSSSGQGDYGYTF

clone size: once
J gene: TRBJ1-1
D gene: .
V gene: TRBV24-1
CDR3 DNA: TGTGCCACCCGGAGAACCGCCCAAATAGAAGAAGCTTTCTTT
CDR3 protein: CATRRTAQIEEAFF

clone size: once
J gene: TRBJ2-2
D gene: .
V gene: TRBV19
CDR3 DNA: TGTGCCAGTAGCAACCGAGGCACCGGGGAGCTGTTTTTT
CDR3 protein: CASSNRGTGELFF

clone size: few
J gene: TRBJ1-5
D gene: TRBD1
V gene: TRBV6-5
CDR3 DNA: TGTGCCAGCTCCCCAGGGGGCCCTCAGCCCCAGCATTTT
CDR3 protein: CASSPGGPQPQHF

clone size: .
J gene: TRBJ2-4
D gene: .
V gene: TRBV20-1
CDR3 DNA: TGCAGTGCTAGTGTGGGGCCACGAGAATTGGGGGCAGCACTAGCCAAAAACATTCAGTACTTC
CDR3 protein: CSASVGPRELGAALAKNIQYF

clone size: .
J gene: TRBJ2-7
D gene: TRBD1
V gene: TRBV3-1/TRBV3-2
CDR3 DNA: TGTGCCAGCAGCCAAGCCGGGACAGGGCCCTACGAGCAGTACTTC
CDR3 protein: CASSQAGTGPYEQYF

clone size: .
J gene: TRBJ1-2
D gene: .
V gene: TRBV7-3
CDR3 DNA: TGTGCCAGCAGCCAACAGGGAACTATAGGGAATGGCTACACCTTC
CDR3 protein: CASSQQGTIGNGYTF

clone size: once
J gene: TRBJ2-5
D gene: .
V gene: TRBV3-1/TRBV3-2
CDR3 DNA: TGTGCCAGCAGCCAAGATCACGGTAGGACCCAGTACTTC
CDR3 protein: CASSQDHGRTQYF

clone size: .
J gene: TRBJ1-5
D gene: .
V gene: TRBV3-1/TRBV3-2
CDR3 DNA: TGTGCCAGCAGCCAAGGAGTCACCTATAGCAATCAGCCCCAGCATTTT
CDR3 protein: CASSQGVTYSNQPQHF

clone size: .
J gene: TRBJ2-3
D gene: TRBD1
V gene: TRBV6-5
CDR3 DNA: TGTGCCAGCAGTTCACTAGGGACAGGGCGCACAGATACGCAGTATTTT
CDR3 protein: CASSSLGTGRTDTQYF

clone size: .
J gene: TRBJ1-3
D gene: TRBD1
V gene: TRBV28
CDR3 DNA: TGTGCCAGCAGCCAGGGGGACTCTGGAAACACCATATATTTT
CDR3 protein: CASSQGDSGNTIYF

clone size: once
J gene: TRBJ2-6
D gene: .
V gene: TRBV6-6
CDR3 DNA: TGTGCCACCTTACAGGGAGGCTCTGGGGCCAACGTCCTGACTTTC
CDR3 protein: CATLQGGSGANVLTF

clone size: .
J gene: TRBJ2-3
D gene: TRBD2
V gene: TRBV30
CDR3 DNA: TGTGCCTGGAGTGCGGGACTAGCGGACACAGATACGCAGTATTTT
CDR3 protein: CAWSAGLADTDTQYF

clone size: .
J gene: TRBJ1-6
D gene: TRBD1
V gene: TRBV10-3
CDR3 DNA: TGTGCCATCAAAGCGGGACAGAGCTCCTATAATTCACCCCTCCACTTT
CDR3 protein: CAIKAGQSSYNSPLHF

clone size: .
J gene: TRBJ2-7
D gene: TRBD1
V gene: TRBV19
CDR3 DNA: TGTGCCAGTAGTATAACGGGGACAGGGAGCAACGAGCAGTACTTC
CDR3 protein: CASSITGTGSNEQYF

clone size: .
J gene: TRBJ2-7
D gene: TRBD1
V gene: TRBV2
CDR3 DNA: TGTGCCACCTCTAGACCCGACAGGGGGCGGAACGAGCAGTACTTC
CDR3 protein: CATSRPDRGRNEQYF

clone size: .
J gene: TRBJ1-2
D gene: .
V gene: TRBV4-2
CDR3 DNA: TGTGCCAGCACCCCAGACCCAGGGTCTGGCTACACCTTC
CDR3 protein: CASTPDPGSGYTF

clone size: .
J gene: TRBJ1-1
D gene: .
V gene: TRBV6-5
CDR3 DNA: TGTGCCAGCAGTTACTCTCCAGGGAGTGGGAACACTGAAGCTTTCTTT
CDR3 protein: CASSYSPGSGNTEAFF

clone size: few
J gene: TRBJ1-6
D gene: TRBD1
V gene: TRBV5-4
CDR3 DNA: TGTGCCGGACGGACAGGGGAGGCCCAGCCCCTCCACTTT
CDR3 protein: CAGRTGEAQPLHF

clone size: .
J gene: TRBJ1-2
D gene: .
V gene: TRBV4-3
CDR3 DNA: TGCGCCAGCAGCCGAAACATCGCCAGGGAGCATCACACCTTC
CDR3 protein: CASSRNIAREHHTF

clone size: .
J gene: TRBJ2-7
D gene: .
V gene: TRBV28
CDR3 DNA: TGTGCCAGCAGGGAGGAAAAGGGCCACTCCTACGAGCAGTACTTC
CDR3 protein: CASREEKGHSYEQYF

clone size: .
J gene: TRBJ2-3
D gene: TRBD2
V gene: TRBV30
CDR3 DNA: TGTGCCTGGAGTCGTAGCGGGGGGGCCGGCAGTACGCAGTATTTT
CDR3 protein: CAWSRSGGAGSTQYF

clone size: .
J gene: TRBJ1-5
D gene: .
V gene: TRBV9
CDR3 DNA: TGTGCCAGCAGCGCCGACGGTACCCACAATCAGCCCCAGCATTTT
CDR3 protein: CASSADGTHNQPQHF

clone size: .
J gene: TRBJ1-3
D gene: .
V gene: TRBV5-5
CDR3 DNA: TGTGCCAGCAGCTTATACTCCGACAGAATTGGAAACACCATATATTTT
CDR3 protein: CASSLYSDRIGNTIYF

clone size: once
J gene: TRBJ2-4
D gene: TRBD2
V gene: TRBV5-1
CDR3 DNA: TGCGCCAGCAGCTTGCGGGGCGGGAGCATCGCCAAAAACATTCAGTACTTC
CDR3 protein: CASSLRGGSIAKNIQYF

clone size: .
J gene: TRBJ1-5
D gene: .
V gene: TRBV28
CDR3 DNA: TGTGCCAGCAGTCCAGGGGCTCGGGGATCACGTCAGCCCCAGCATTTT
CDR3 protein: CASSPGARGSRQPQHF

clone size: .
J gene: TRBJ1-6
D gene: .
V gene: TRBV7-6
CDR3 DNA: TGTGCCAGCAGCTTAGCCAGCGTGGTTCGGGGTGGGAATTCACCCCTCCACTTT
CDR3 protein: CASSLASVVRGGNSPLHF

clone size: .
J gene: TRBJ2-7
D gene: .
V gene: TRBV30
CDR3 DNA: TGTGCCTGGAGTGTACTCTCTTTAGATTGGAATCAGCCTCCCTACGAGCAGTACTTC
CDR3 protein: CAWSVLSLDWNQPPYEQYF

clone size: .
J gene: TRBJ2-3
D gene: TRBD2
V gene: TRBV18
CDR3 DNA: TGTGCCAGCTCACCGGGACTAGCGGGAGTCGGCACAGATACGCAGTATTTT
CDR3 protein: CASSPGLAGVGTDTQYF

clone size: .
J gene: TRBJ2-7
D gene: .
V gene: TRBV19
CDR3 DNA: TGTGCCAGTAAAGCGCAGGGCCACGAGCAGTACTTC
CDR3 protein: CASKAQGHEQYF

clone size: .
J gene: TRBJ2-5
D gene: TRBD1
V gene: TRBV9
CDR3 DNA: TGTGCCAGCAGCCCTTGGGACAGGAGCCAAGAGACCCAGTACTTC
CDR3 protein: CASSPWDRSQETQYF

clone size: .
J gene: TRBJ1-1
D gene: .
V gene: TRBV3-1/TRBV3-2
CDR3 DNA: TGTGCCAGCAGCCTGTTTCAAGGGGAATCAGCTTTCTTT
CDR3 protein: CASSLFQGESAFF

clone size: .
J gene: TRBJ1-3
D gene: .
V gene: TRBV7-2
CDR3 DNA: TGTGCCAGCAGCTCCTCAGGGTCCTCTGGAAACACCATATATTTT
CDR3 protein: CASSSSGSSGNTIYF

clone size: .
J gene: TRBJ2-5
D gene: .
V gene: TRBV11-2
CDR3 DNA: TGTGCCAGCACCTCGACGAGGGGGGGAGAGACCCAGTACTTC
CDR3 protein: CASTSTRGGETQYF

clone size: .
J gene: TRBJ2-5
D gene: TRBD1
V gene: TRBV15
CDR3 DNA: TGTGCCACCAGCAACGGACAGGGTCACGAGACCCAGTACTTC
CDR3 protein: CATSNGQGHETQYF

clone size: few
J gene: TRBJ2-7
D gene: .
V gene: TRBV4-1
CDR3 DNA: TGCGCCAGCAGCCTTACCAGGACTTCCTACGAGCAGTACTTC
CDR3 protein: CASSLTRTSYEQYF

clone size: once
J gene: TRBJ2-3
D gene: TRBD2
V gene: TRBV5-1
CDR3 DNA: TGCGCCAGCAGCTTGACTAGCGGCGGCACAGATACGCAGTATTTT
CDR3 protein: CASSLTSGGTDTQYF

clone size: .
J gene: TRBJ2-7
D gene: .
V gene: TRBV3-1/TRBV3-2
CDR3 DNA: TGTGCCAGCAGCCCCGGCCTCTTAGGCACCTACGAGCAGTACTTC
CDR3 protein: CASSPGLLGTYEQYF

clone size: .
J gene: TRBJ1-1
D gene: .
V gene: TRBV18
CDR3 DNA: TGTGCCAGCTCCCAGACGCAGAACACTGAAGCTTTCTTT
CDR3 protein: CASSQTQNTEAFF